This TCR beta chain was observed in a study of T cell responses to AZD1222 COVID-19 vaccine. V was shortened by 4 bases and J by 8 bases, with 11 bases between the two germline ends. This CDR3 spans 12 amino acids. Germline CDR1 reads SGDLS; CDR2 reads YYNGEE. The method was immunoSEQ multiplex PCR; TCRdb's version includes in-frame clones alone and lacks a portion of them. The repertoire includes roughly 99,000 clones, 87% of them detected once, and approximately 4.8% sits in the top ten. The TCR was taken from an adult who received the AZD1222 COVID-19 vaccine. J is TRBJ2-3 and V is TRBV9; possible D gene TRBD1, 5 bases. Sequenced material: peripheral blood, taken 28 days after the second AZD1222 dose. The CDR3 DNA is TGTGCCAGCAGCTTTGACAGCACTACGCAGTATTTT. It is translated as CASSFDSTTQYF. Together with reference TRBV9 and TRBJ2-3, the CDR3 gives the full variable domain: DSGVTQTPKHLITATGQRVTLRCSPRSGDLSVYWYQQSLDQGLQFLIQYYNGEERAKGNILERFSAQQFPDLHSELNLSSLELGDSALYFCASSFDSTTQYFGPGTRLTVL.